Here is one T cell receptor beta chain with its context. What it binds is unknown. CDR1 GTSNPN and CDR2 SVGIG come from the germline V gene (reference sequence). Trimming removed 7 bases at V and 10 bases at J, with 10 bases between. The CDR3 is 9 residues long. The record originates from a study of T cells after posttransplantation cyclophosphamide. Overall study findings and caveats: After PTCy, TRB diversity resembled that of CNI/methotrexate controls. Blood and skin or GI T cell repertoires showed limited TRB overlap. Later post-transplant blood repertoires were often dominated by donor CD8+ memory clones.

The repertoire was sequenced with immunoSEQ multiplex PCR; TCRdb's copy has only in-frame clones and lacks some. The sample includes over 20,000 clones, 80% to 90% seen only once; the top ten take more than 2%. Control samples came 1 year after myeloablative marrow transplants with methotrexate plus calcineurin inhibitor. This TCR came from a female patient between 25 and 45 years old who received an allogeneic stem cell transplant from an unrelated donor, was CMV-positive, and had acute and chronic GVHD. Some of these T cells may belong to the graft donor. The V gene is TRBV30, the J gene TRBJ1-1; D unclear. Sequencing used PBMCs, obtained around 53 weeks after allogeneic stem cell transplant with calcineurin inhibitor and methotrexate. CDR3 protein: CAYGERAFF. The DNA for the CDR3 is TGTGCCTACGGAGAGAGAGCTTTCTTT.